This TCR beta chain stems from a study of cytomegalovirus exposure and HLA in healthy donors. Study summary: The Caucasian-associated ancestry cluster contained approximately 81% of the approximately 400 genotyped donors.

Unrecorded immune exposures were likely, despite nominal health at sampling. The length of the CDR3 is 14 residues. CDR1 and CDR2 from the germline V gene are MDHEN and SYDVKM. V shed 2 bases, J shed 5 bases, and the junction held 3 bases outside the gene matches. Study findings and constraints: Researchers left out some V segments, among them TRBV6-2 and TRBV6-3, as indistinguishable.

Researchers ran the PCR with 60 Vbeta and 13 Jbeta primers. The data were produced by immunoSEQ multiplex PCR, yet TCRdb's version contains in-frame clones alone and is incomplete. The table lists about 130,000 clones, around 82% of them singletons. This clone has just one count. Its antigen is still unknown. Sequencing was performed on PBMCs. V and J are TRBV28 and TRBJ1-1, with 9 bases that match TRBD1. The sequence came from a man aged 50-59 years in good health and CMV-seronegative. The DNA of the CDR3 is TGTGCCAGCAGTTTACAACAGGGGGCGACTGAAGCTTTCTTT. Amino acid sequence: CASSLQQGATEAFF.